A single sample gave rise to the 10 T cell receptor beta chains below, sequenced in a study of shared clonotypes between healthy human individuals. Sequencing was performed with immunoSEQ multiplex PCR; in TCRdb, only in-frame clones are kept and a portion is missing. The sample lists roughly 2,500,000 clones; 80% to 95% were seen once. Sequenced material: naive CD4+ T cells from PBMCs. Subset of the sample: CD45RA+ positively selected. These receptor sequences come from a man younger than 35 in good health. Some clones in this sample may be carry-over from other donors' samples.

The V call is TRBV20-1, the J call TRBJ2-7; D gene ambiguous. This CDR3 contains 11 residues. The V and J ends lost 3 bases and 6 bases respectively, with 9 bases between them. Germline CDR1 reads DFQATT; CDR2 reads SNEGSKA (reference sequence). In DNA form, the CDR3 reads TGCAGTGCTAGCGGAATATTCGAGCAGTACTTC. Its protein is CSASGIFEQYF.

The chain recombines TRBV29-1 with TRBJ1-2; D is perhaps TRBD1 (6 bases). The CDR3 is 12 residues long. V lost 4 bases to trimming and J lost 6 bases, with 12 bases between them. Germline CDR1 and CDR2: SQVTM and ANQGSEA. The CDR3 protein is CSVVQGFDGYTF. CDR3 sequence (DNA): TGCAGCGTTGTGCAGGGGTTTGATGGCTACACCTTC.

The chain has TRBV5-1 and TRBJ2-5, with TRBD2 matching over 11 bases. This CDR3 has 16 amino acids. V lost 0 bases and J lost 5; bases outside the gene matches: 6. CDR1 is SGHRS, CDR2 YFSETQ, per germline. The CDR3 here is CASSLVVTSGKETQYF. CDR3 DNA sequence: TGCGCCAGCAGCTTGGTAGTGACTAGCGGGAAGGAGACCCAGTACTTC.

The chain employs TRBV6-6 and TRBJ1-1, with a possible D match to TRBD1 (5 bases). In germline, CDR1 is MNHNY, CDR2 SVGAGI (reference sequence). The CDR3 runs 12 residues. Deletions cut 10 bases from V and 4 bases from J, with 13 bases between. The CDR3 loop reads CATRQPVTEAFF. Here the CDR3 DNA reads TGTGCCACCAGACAGCCCGTCACTGAAGCTTTCTTT.

The chain joins TRBV6-1 to TRBJ1-5, with 7 positions matching TRBD1. This CDR3 is built from 15 residues. CDR1 is MNHNS and CDR2 is SASEGT in the germline V gene. V shed 4 bases and J 6 bases; nucleotides not matched to a gene: 9. In DNA form, the CDR3 reads TGTGCCAGCAGTGTAAACGGACAGGCGGGTCAGCCCCAGCATTTT. It is translated as CASSVNGQAGQPQHF.

The chain combines TRBV7-9 with TRBJ2-1, with D unresolved. The CDR3 loop spans 17 amino acids. V was cut by 1 base and J by 2 bases, with 15 bases left in between. Germline CDR1 is SEHNR and CDR2 is FQNEAQ (reference sequence). In DNA, the CDR3 is TGTGCCAGCAGCTTAGAATCGGCGCGGCCCCCCTACAATGAGCAGTTCTTC. As protein: CASSLESARPPYNEQFF.

The rearrangement links TRBV27 to TRBJ1-2, with D possibly being TRBD1 (6 bases). This CDR3 is built from 11 residues. V was pared by 10 bases and J by 7 bases, with 13 bases between. Germline lookup yields CDR1 MNHEY and CDR2 SMNVEV (reference sequence). CDR3 sequence reads: CATRGRIGYTF. In DNA form, the CDR3 reads TGTGCCACCAGGGGTCGGATTGGCTACACCTTC.

The chain is built from TRBV27 and TRBJ1-5; weak D call: TRBD1 (5 bases). Germline CDR1 reads MNHEY; CDR2 reads SMNVEV (reference sequence). There are 14 residues in the CDR3. V was shortened by 3 bases and J by 7 bases, with 13 bases between the two germline ends. CDR3 DNA: TGTGCCAGCAGTTTTTCCCGGGGGTGGCAGCCCCAGCATTTT. Translating it yields CASSFSRGWQPQHF.

The sample holds a few counts of this clone. The chain is built from TRBV27 and TRBJ2-2, with D perhaps TRBD2 (6 bases). Germline values: CDR1 MNHEY, CDR2 SMNVEV (reference sequence). Between the trimmed V and J ends, which lost 4 bases and 3 bases, there was a span of 9 bases. CDR3 length: 14 residues. The CDR3 nucleotides are TGTGCCAGCAGTTACGGGGGTGACACCGGGGAGCTGTTTTTT. The encoded protein is CASSYGGDTGELFF.

V gene TRBV7-6 combines with J gene TRBJ2-7; 12 bases fit TRBD1. The germline gives CDR1 SGHVS, CDR2 FNYEAQ. The CDR3 totals 15 residues. The J segment lost 6 bases and the V segment lost 5 bases, leaving 8 bases of the junction unmatched. CDR3 loop: CASSRTGQGAVEQYF. Written as DNA, the CDR3 is TGTGCCAGCAGCCGTACGGGACAGGGGGCTGTCGAGCAGTACTTC.